This TCR beta chain originates from a study of cytomegalovirus exposure and HLA in healthy donors. Across the whole study: Unique TCRs numbering about 85 million, obtained from HLA-typed donors, made up an early data release. General observations from the study: As was reported, the classifier diagnosed cytomegalovirus status with high specificity and sensitivity.

CDR3 length equals 15 residues. J lost 2 bases, V lost 3 bases, and 7 bases had no gene match. Germline V lookup: CDR1 SGHRS, CDR2 YFSETQ. The PCR was carried out with 60 Vbeta primers and 13 Jbeta primers. Produced via immunoSEQ multiplex PCR; TCRdb's table is partial and in-frame only. The sample lists 150,000 to 200,000 clones, roughly 83% occurring once. On this clone: What it recognizes is unknown.

The receptor was isolated from a boy younger than 18 in good health and CMV-seronegative. The gene calls are TRBV5-1 and TRBJ2-5, with TRBD2 matching over 7 bases. Sequencing input: PBMCs. The CDR3 DNA sequence: TGCGCCAGCAGCTCGAGCGGGGTAATACAAGAGACCCAGTACTTC. The encoded protein is CASSSSGVIQETQYF.